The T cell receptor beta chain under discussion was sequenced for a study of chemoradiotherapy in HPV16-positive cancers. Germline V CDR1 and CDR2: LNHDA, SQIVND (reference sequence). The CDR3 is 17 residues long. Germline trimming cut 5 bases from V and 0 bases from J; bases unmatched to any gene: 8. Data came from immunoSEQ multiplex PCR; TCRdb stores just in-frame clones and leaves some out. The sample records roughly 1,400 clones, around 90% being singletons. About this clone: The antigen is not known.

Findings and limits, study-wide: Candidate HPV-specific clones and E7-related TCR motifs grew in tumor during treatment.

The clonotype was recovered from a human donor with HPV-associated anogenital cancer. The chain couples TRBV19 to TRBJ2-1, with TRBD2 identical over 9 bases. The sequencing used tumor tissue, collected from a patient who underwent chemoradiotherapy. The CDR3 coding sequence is TGTGCCAGTAGTTTTCTAGCGGGGTGGGACTCCTACAATGAGCAGTTCTTC. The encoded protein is CASSFLAGWDSYNEQFF. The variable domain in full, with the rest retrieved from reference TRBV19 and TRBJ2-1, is DGGITQSPKYLFRKEGQNVTLSCEQNLNHDAMYWYRQDPGQGLRLIYYSQIVNDFQKGDIAEGYSVSREKKESFPLTVTSAQKNPTAFYLCASSFLAGWDSYNEQFFGPGTRLTVL.